This T cell receptor (beta chain) emerged from a study of T cell responses to AZD1222 COVID-19 vaccine. Germline V gene lookup returns CDR1 SGHTA and CDR2 FQGNSA. CDR3 length: 14 residues. The V segment lost 5 bases and the J segment 5 bases; nucleotides outside the gene matches: 7. Concerning this clone itself: The antigen remains undetermined.

Here immunoSEQ multiplex PCR was the method, and the copy in TCRdb shows in-frame clones only, minus some. The table lists tens of thousands of clones, 87% of them singletons. Study-wide points: Nearly half of spike-specific TCRs reportedly target variant regions that are unmutated in the B.1.351 and B.1.1.7 variants.

The source is an adult in good health. The V and J genes are TRBV7-2 and TRBJ2-5, with TRBD1 matching 8 bases. The material sequenced was peripheral blood, taken on day 0 of AZD1222 vaccination. CDR3 bases: TGTGCCAGCAGCAGCCAGGGGGCCTGGGAGACCCAGTACTTC. This gives the protein CASSSQGAWETQYF.